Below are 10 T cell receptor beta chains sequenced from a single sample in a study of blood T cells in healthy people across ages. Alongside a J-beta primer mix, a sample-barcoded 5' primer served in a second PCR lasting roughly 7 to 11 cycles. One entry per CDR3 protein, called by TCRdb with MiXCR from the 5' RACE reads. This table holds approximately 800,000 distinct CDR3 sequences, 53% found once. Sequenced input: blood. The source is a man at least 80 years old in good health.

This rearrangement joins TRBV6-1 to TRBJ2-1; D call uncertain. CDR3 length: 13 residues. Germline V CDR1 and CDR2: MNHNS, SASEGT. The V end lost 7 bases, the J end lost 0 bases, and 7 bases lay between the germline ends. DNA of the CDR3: TGTGCCAGCACCGGTCTCTCCTACAATGAGCAGTTCTTC. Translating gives CASTGLSYNEQFF.

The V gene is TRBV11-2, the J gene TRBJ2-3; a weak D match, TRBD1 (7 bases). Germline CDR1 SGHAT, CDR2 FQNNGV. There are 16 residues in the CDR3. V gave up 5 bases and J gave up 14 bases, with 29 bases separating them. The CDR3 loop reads CASSRGRPGGDRYAYF. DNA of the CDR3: TGTGCCAGCAGCCGCGGACGCCCCGGAGGGGACAGATACGCGTATTTT.

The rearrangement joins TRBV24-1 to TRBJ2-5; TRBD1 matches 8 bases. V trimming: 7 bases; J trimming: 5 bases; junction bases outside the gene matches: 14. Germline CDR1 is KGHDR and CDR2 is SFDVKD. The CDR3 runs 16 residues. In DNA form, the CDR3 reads TGTGCCACCAGCTCTAGTCAGGGGGCGAAACGGGAGACCCAGTACTTC. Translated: CATSSSQGAKRETQYF.

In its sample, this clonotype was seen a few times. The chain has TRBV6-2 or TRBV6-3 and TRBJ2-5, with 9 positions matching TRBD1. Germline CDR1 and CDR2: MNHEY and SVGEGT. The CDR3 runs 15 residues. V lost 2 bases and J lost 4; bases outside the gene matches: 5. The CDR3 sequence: CASSYVGDRAETQYF. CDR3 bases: TGTGCCAGCAGTTACGTGGGGGACAGGGCAGAGACCCAGTACTTC.

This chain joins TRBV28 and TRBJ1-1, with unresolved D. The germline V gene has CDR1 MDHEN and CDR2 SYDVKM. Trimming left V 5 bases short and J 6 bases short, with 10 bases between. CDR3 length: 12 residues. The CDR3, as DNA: TGTGCCAGCAGTCCAAGTTGGTCTGAAGCTTTCTTT. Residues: CASSPSWSEAFF.

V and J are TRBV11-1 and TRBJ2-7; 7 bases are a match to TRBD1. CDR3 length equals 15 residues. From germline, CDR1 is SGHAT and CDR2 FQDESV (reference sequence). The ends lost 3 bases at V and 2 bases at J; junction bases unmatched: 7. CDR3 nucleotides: TGTGCCAGCAGCTTCGTACAGGGGTTACCCTACGAGCAGTACTTC. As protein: CASSFVQGLPYEQYF.

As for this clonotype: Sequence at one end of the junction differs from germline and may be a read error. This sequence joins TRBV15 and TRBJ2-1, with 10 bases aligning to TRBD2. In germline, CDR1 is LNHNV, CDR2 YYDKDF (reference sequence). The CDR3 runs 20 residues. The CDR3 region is CATSRDLASGRVGSYNEQFF. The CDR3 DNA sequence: TGTGCCACCAGCAGAGATTTGGCTAGCGGGAGAGTCGGATCCTACAACGAGCAGTTCTTC.

CDR3 loop: CATSRDGQAVYGYTF. CDR3 coding DNA: TGTGCCACCAGCAGAGATGGACAGGCGGTCTATGGCTACACCTTC. The chain employs TRBV15 and TRBJ1-2, with 7 bases fitting TRBD1. This CDR3 is built from 15 residues. Germline V gene data show CDR1 as LNHNV and CDR2 as YYDKDF (reference sequence). The J segment lost 4 bases and the V segment lost 0 bases, leaving 5 bases of the junction unmatched. Using reference TRBV15 and TRBJ1-2 for the parts outside the CDR3, the full variable domain is DAMVIQNPRYQVTQFGKPVTLSCSQTLNHNVMYWYQQKSSQAPKLLFHYYDKDFNNEADTPDNFQSRRPNTSFCFLDIRSPGLGDTAMYLCATSRDGQAVYGYTFGSGTRLTVV.

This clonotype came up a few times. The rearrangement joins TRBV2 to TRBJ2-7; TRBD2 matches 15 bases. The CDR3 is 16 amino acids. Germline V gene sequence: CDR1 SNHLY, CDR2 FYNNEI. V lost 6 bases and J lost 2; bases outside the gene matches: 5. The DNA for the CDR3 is TGTGCCAGCAGGGTTGGACTAGCGGGAGGGACCTACGAGCAGTACTTC. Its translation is CASRVGLAGGTYEQYF.

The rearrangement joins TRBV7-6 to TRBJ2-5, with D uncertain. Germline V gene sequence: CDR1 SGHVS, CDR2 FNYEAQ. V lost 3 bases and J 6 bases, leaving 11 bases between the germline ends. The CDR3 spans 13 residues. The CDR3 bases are TGTGCCAGCAGCTTCTTCCGGAGCAAGACCCAGTACTTC. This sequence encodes CASSFFRSKTQYF.